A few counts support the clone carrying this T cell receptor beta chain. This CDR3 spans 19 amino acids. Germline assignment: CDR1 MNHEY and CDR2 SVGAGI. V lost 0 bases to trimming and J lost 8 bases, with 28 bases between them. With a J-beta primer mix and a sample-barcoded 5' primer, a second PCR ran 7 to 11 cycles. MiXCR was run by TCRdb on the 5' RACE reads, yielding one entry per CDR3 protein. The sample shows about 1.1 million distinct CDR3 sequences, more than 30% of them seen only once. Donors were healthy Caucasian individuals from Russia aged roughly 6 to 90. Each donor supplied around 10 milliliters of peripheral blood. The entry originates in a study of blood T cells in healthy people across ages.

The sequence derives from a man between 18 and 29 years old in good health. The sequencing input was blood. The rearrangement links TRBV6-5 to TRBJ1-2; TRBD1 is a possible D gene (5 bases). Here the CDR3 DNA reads TGTGCCAGCAGTTACTCGTTAAACCAGATTGGAGCCAGGAACAGGGGCTACACCTTC. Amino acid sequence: CASSYSLNQIGARNRGYTF.